What follows are 18 T cell receptor beta chains derived from one specimen sequenced in a study of CD8 T cells in Susac syndrome (dated 2019 in TCRdb). Libraries were made using the immunoSEQ multiplex PCR assay. RNA was extracted with the RNeasy kit and roughly 0.45 to 1 ug was reverse transcribed using random hexamers. TCRdb cleaned the public reads at Q25 with fastp, built clones with MiXCR and kept in-frame beta chains. Every entry covers one CDR3 protein and lists the most common genes and DNA from its rows. Counted in this sample were about 430,000 distinct CDR3 sequences; about 85% of them appeared once. Clones ranked in the top ten supply around 0.12% of the sample. Sequenced input: CD8+ T cells from PBMCs. Receptor source: a human donor with multiple sclerosis.

This clonotype was found a few times. The chain is built from TRBV7-8 and TRBJ2-7, with 13 bases matching TRBD2. This CDR3 has 16 amino acids. Per germline, CDR1 SGHVS and CDR2 FQNEAQ. Losses at the gene ends were 8 bases for V and 2 bases for J; bases not matched to a gene: 9. The CDR3 sequence is CASLLAGGPGAYEQYF. The DNA for the CDR3 is TGTGCCAGCCTACTAGCGGGAGGGCCGGGGGCCTACGAGCAGTACTTC.

CDR3 in amino acids: CASSLVTAIFF. The CDR3 nucleotides read TGTGCCAGCAGCTTAGTAACAGCCATCTTCTTC. The rearrangement joins TRBV11-2 to TRBJ2-1; D ambiguous. Germline CDR1 reads SGHAT; CDR2 reads FQNNGV. The CDR3 sequence is 11 residues long. V was cut by 1 base and J by 16 bases, with 11 bases left in between.

This rearrangement joins TRBV18 to TRBJ1-2; D gene ambiguous. The CDR3 extends over 13 amino acids. V was shortened by 1 base and J by 5 bases, with 8 bases between the two germline ends. CDR1 is KGHSH and CDR2 is LQKENI in the germline V gene. The CDR3 reads CASSPRRKYGYTF. CDR3 coding DNA: TGTGCCAGCTCACCACGTCGGAAGTATGGCTACACCTTC.

The genes are TRBV15 and TRBJ2-2, with D tentatively TRBD1 (6 bases). Between the trimmed V and J ends, which lost 8 bases and 4 bases, there was a span of 8 bases. CDR1 and CDR2 from the germline V gene are LNHNV and YYDKDF (reference sequence). This CDR3 spans 12 amino acids. CDR3 in DNA: TGTGCCACCCAGGGGAGCACCGGGGAGCTGTTTTTT. This translates into CATQGSTGELFF.

In nucleotides, the CDR3 is TGTGCCAGCAGCTTCGCCCGGGACAATCAGCCCCAGCATTTT. It codes for CASSFARDNQPQHF. The rearrangement joins TRBV7-2 to TRBJ1-5; D not resolved. Per germline, CDR1 SGHTA and CDR2 FQGNSA. Trimming took 3 bases from V and 3 from J, leaving 9 bases between them. CDR3 size: 14 residues.

The genes are TRBV5-6 and TRBJ2-1; unclear D gene. The CDR3 extends over 12 amino acids. Between the trimmed V and J ends, which lost 3 bases and 5 bases, there was a span of 6 bases. CDR1 is SGHDT and CDR2 is YYEEEE in the germline V gene. CDR3 nucleotides: TGTGCCAGCAGCTCGGCCAACAATGAGCAGTTCTTC. Translating it yields CASSSANNEQFF.

This sequence joins TRBV30 and TRBJ1-1; D remains ambiguous. The CDR3 totals 13 residues. V shed 2 bases and J shed 1 base, with 8 bases lying between them. CDR1 and CDR2 from the germline V gene are GTSNPN and SVGIG (reference sequence). The CDR3 DNA reads as TGTGCCTGGAGTCTCTCCGGGAACACTGAAGCTTTCTTT. Translated, it gives CAWSLSGNTEAFF.

V is TRBV13 and J is TRBJ2-1, with D tentatively TRBD2 (6 bases). Per germline, CDR1 PRHDT and CDR2 FYEKMQ (reference sequence). The CDR3 length is 13 residues. The V gene lost 5 bases and the J gene lost 8 bases, with 13 bases spanning the gap. The CDR3, as DNA: TGTGCCAGCAGCCCAGGGACTTACGATGAGCAGTTCTTC. Its protein product is CASSPGTYDEQFF.

This chain uses TRBV15 with TRBJ2-2; 10 positions match TRBD1. The CDR3 is 16 residues long. V shed 3 bases, J shed 5 bases, and the junction held 6 bases outside the gene matches. The germline CDR1 and CDR2 sequences are LNHNV and YYDKDF (reference sequence). The CDR3 is CATSRSGDRGTGELFF. For the CDR3, the DNA is TGTGCCACCAGCAGGTCGGGGGACAGGGGAACCGGGGAGCTGTTTTTT.

This rearrangement joins TRBV6-5 to TRBJ2-7; D possibly corresponds to TRBD1 (8 bases). CDR3 length: 14 residues. CDR1 is MNHEY, CDR2 SVGAGI, per germline. V lost 5 bases to trimming and J lost 3 bases, with 14 bases between them. The CDR3 region is CASSRTGGDYEQYF. As DNA, the CDR3 is TGTGCCAGCAGTCGTACAGGGGGGGACTACGAGCAGTACTTC.

The V call is TRBV5-1, the J call TRBJ1-2, with 7 positions matching TRBD1. The CDR3 is 14 amino acids. V lost 4 bases, J lost 4 bases, and 7 bases stayed unmatched. Germline V gene data show CDR1 as SGHRS and CDR2 as YFSETQ. The CDR3 region is CASSLGTALYGYTF. The CDR3 DNA is TGCGCCAGCAGCCTAGGGACAGCCCTCTATGGCTACACCTTC. The whole variable domain, remainder taken from reference TRBV5-1 and TRBJ1-2, is KAGVTQTPRYLIKTRGQQVTLSCSPISGHRSVSWYQQTPGQGLQFLFEYFSETQRNKGNFPGRFSGRQFSNSRSEMNVSTLELGDSALYLCASSLGTALYGYTFGSGTRLTVV.

The V and J genes are TRBV11-2 and TRBJ2-5; a weak D match, TRBD2 (7 bases). CDR3 length: 12 amino acids. Germline V CDR1 and CDR2: SGHAT, FQNNGV. V lost 4 bases to trimming and J lost 7 bases, with 10 bases between them. The CDR3 reads CASSWEGVTQYF. The DNA for the CDR3 is TGTGCCAGCAGCTGGGAGGGGGTGACCCAGTACTTC.

This clonotype occurred once. The chain joins TRBV30 to TRBJ1-2; tentative D call: TRBD1 (5 bases). The V gene lost 5 bases and the J gene lost 1 base, with 11 bases spanning the gap. The CDR3 is made up of 13 amino acids. The germline V gene encodes CDR1 GTSNPN and CDR2 SVGIG (reference sequence). The CDR3 region has the DNA TGTGCCTGGGGGGACGGACATAACTATGGCTACACCTTC. Its translation is CAWGDGHNYGYTF.

The genes are TRBV6-6 and TRBJ2-2; D uncertain. V lost 0 bases to trimming and J lost 5 bases, with 10 bases between them. CDR3 length equals 15 residues. Germline V CDR1 and CDR2: MNHNY, SVGAGI (reference sequence). CDR3 residues: CASSYSDGLTGELFF. Here the CDR3 DNA reads TGTGCCAGCAGTTACTCGGACGGTCTGACCGGGGAGCTGTTTTTT.

The genes are TRBV6-5 and TRBJ2-3; no clear D. Germline CDR1 MNHEY, CDR2 SVGAGI. V dropped 2 bases and J dropped 3 bases, with 15 bases sitting between them. This CDR3 contains 16 residues. The CDR3 DNA sequence: TGTGCCAGCAGTTACGAACGGCCGGGTGGAACAGATACGCAGTATTTT. It specifies CASSYERPGGTDTQYF.

This clonotype was counted a single time. This chain links TRBV6-5 with TRBJ2-3; possible D gene TRBD2, 6 bases. Trimming removed 6 bases from V and 6 bases from J, with 19 bases in between. The CDR3 covers 15 residues. Germline loops: CDR1 MNHEY, CDR2 SVGAGI. CDR3 sequence (DNA): TGTGCCAGCAGCCTGGGGGGTTTAAAGTCGGATACGCAGTATTTT. Protein sequence: CASSLGGLKSDTQYF.

The rearrangement links TRBV10-1 to TRBJ2-2; perhaps TRBD1 as D (6 bases). The germline CDR1 and CDR2 sequences are WNHNN and SYGVQD (reference sequence). The CDR3 has 14 amino acids. V lost 4 bases to trimming and J lost 6 bases, with 12 bases between them. CDR3 DNA: TGCGCCAGCAGTGTCGATCCAGGGGCCGGGGAGCTGTTTTTT. It translates to CASSVDPGAGELFF.

This chain links TRBV6-1 with TRBJ2-7; 14 bases are a match to TRBD2. The CDR3 totals 17 residues. After removal of 4 bases from V and 5 bases from J, the junction contained 10 bases not matched to a gene. Germline assignment: CDR1 MNHNS and CDR2 SASEGT. CDR3 sequence reads: CASSAPTSGGARNEQYF. The CDR3 DNA is TGTGCCAGCAGTGCCCCGACTAGCGGGGGGGCCAGGAACGAGCAGTACTTC.